This TCR beta chain appears in the sequencing data of a study of shared clonotypes between healthy human individuals. Study-level results: Naive CD4 clonotypes were shared across several donors at 4% to 5%. Represented diversity, genetic and exposure-history alike, was limited by few donors.

Clones were read by immunoSEQ multiplex PCR, and TCRdb kept only the in-frame ones, dropping some. The sample contains around 1.9 million clones, approximately 92% of which appear only once. CDR1 and CDR2 (germline): LNHDA, SQIVND (reference sequence). Trimming took off 5 bases at V and 4 bases at J, with 21 bases between the two ends. The CDR3 length is 16 residues. Terminally differentiated effector memory CD45RA+ cells were left out of the naive CD8 fraction, which was CD45RO-negative and positively selected for CCR7. Donors, without exception, were Caucasian adults residing in Nashville, Tennessee. As to this clone: Antigen: not known.

Material: naive CD8+ T cells from PBMCs. The chain couples TRBV19 to TRBJ2-7, with a weak D call TRBD1 (6 bases). The clonotype comes from a man younger than 35 in good health. Some clones in this sample may be carry-over from other donors' samples. Written as DNA, the CDR3 is TGTGCCAGTAGTCTATCCAGGAGCCAGGGGTTATACGAGCAGTACTTC. It is translated as CASSLSRSQGLYEQYF.